The 19 T cell receptor beta chains in this list originate from one sample, sequenced in a study of blood T cell repertoires in COVID-19. The assay was immunoSEQ multiplex PCR, and TCRdb's table has in-frame clones only and misses some. The table has 90,000 to 100,000 clones, approximately 86% seen once. Specimen: peripheral blood. These receptor sequences come from a human donor in a cohort sampled during active COVID-19.

The chain uses TRBV6-5 and TRBJ2-1; 12 positions agree with TRBD2. The trim removed 6 bases at V and 10 bases at J, leaving 4 bases unmatched. From germline, CDR1 is MNHEY and CDR2 SVGAGI. The CDR3 loop spans 13 amino acids. CDR3 bases: TGTGCCAGCAGGCCTACTAGCGGGAGGGAGCAGTTCTTC. It specifies CASRPTSGREQFF.

DNA for the CDR3: TGTGCCAGCAGCCCCGGGACTGGATATGGCTACACCTTC. Protein: CASSPGTGYGYTF. The gene calls are TRBV3-1 (or the pseudogene TRBV3-2) and TRBJ1-2; possibly TRBD1 for D (5 bases). Germline V gene sequence: CDR1 LGHDT, CDR2 YNNKEL (reference sequence). Trimming shortened V by 4 bases and J by 5 bases, and 11 bases separated the two germline ends. The CDR3 consists of 13 residues.

The rearrangement uses TRBV10-3 and TRBJ2-1, with D maybe TRBD1 (6 bases). The CDR3 has 11 amino acids. CDR1 is ENHRY, CDR2 SYGVKD, per germline. Trimming removed 6 bases at V and 11 bases at J, with 11 bases between. CDR3 in DNA: TGTGCCATCAGCCGAGGGGGTCAGCAGTTCTTC. Translated: CAISRGGQQFF.

V and J are TRBV20-1 and TRBJ2-1, with D uncertain. This CDR3 comprises 11 residues. The V gene lost 1 base and the J gene lost 7 bases, with 5 bases spanning the gap. CDR1 and CDR2 (germline): DFQATT, SNEGSKA (reference sequence). CDR3 in DNA: TGCAGTGCTAGAGTCAGGAATGAGCAGTTCTTC. Translation: CSARVRNEQFF.

The chain couples TRBV7-2 to TRBJ1-4; weak D call: TRBD1 (6 bases). The CDR3 is 14 residues long. V lost 5 bases, J lost 7 bases, and 14 bases lay in between. Per the germline V gene, CDR1 is SGHTA and CDR2 is FQGNSA. The CDR3 DNA follows: TGTGCCAGCAGCACGGACAGAAATAGTGAAAAACTGTTTTTT. Translated, it gives CASSTDRNSEKLFF.

The rearrangement uses TRBV27 and TRBJ2-2, with D perhaps matching TRBD1 (5 bases). CDR1 MNHEY and CDR2 SMNVEV come from the germline V gene (reference sequence). Trimming took off 6 bases at V and 6 bases at J, with 20 bases between the two ends. The CDR3 loop spans 16 amino acids. DNA of the CDR3: TGTGCCAGCAGGGACCCTTTCTTGGTGGGGCCCGGGGAGCTGTTTTTT. This gives the protein CASRDPFLVGPGELFF.

The DNA of the CDR3 is TGCGCCAGCAGTGAGCAGGCCAAAAACATTCAGTACTTC. Translation gives CASSEQAKNIQYF. This chain uses TRBV10-2 with TRBJ2-4; D not certain. The V gene lost 2 bases and the J gene lost 1 base, with 3 bases spanning the gap. CDR3 size: 13 residues. Germline CDR1 WSHSY, CDR2 SAAADI.

The chain couples TRBV6-2 or TRBV6-3 to TRBJ2-2; D is possibly TRBD1 (5 bases). This CDR3 contains 13 residues. V was pared by 2 bases and J by 8 bases, with 9 bases between. Germline CDR1 and CDR2: MNHEY and SVGEGT. CDR3 DNA: TGTGCCAGCAGTTACACCCCAGGGGGGGAGCTGTTTTTT. Its translation is CASSYTPGGELFF.

This chain uses TRBV9 with TRBJ2-3; 12 bases fit TRBD2. The CDR3 is 17 amino acids. Trimming removed 0 bases from V and 1 base from J; junction bases left unmatched: 3. Germline-derived CDR1 and CDR2 are SGDLS and YYNGEE. CDR3 DNA sequence: TGTGCCAGCAGCGTAGTCCCTAGCGGGGGGGGCACAGATACGCAGTATTTT. It translates to CASSVVPSGGGTDTQYF.

The chain employs TRBV5-1 and TRBJ2-5; 15 bases line up with TRBD2. This CDR3 is built from 16 residues. V shed 4 bases and J 2 bases; nucleotides not matched to a gene: 3. Germline-derived CDR1 and CDR2 are SGHRS and YFSETQ. CDR3 residues: CASSPGLAGGQETQYF. Here the CDR3 DNA reads TGCGCCAGCAGCCCCGGACTAGCGGGGGGGCAAGAGACCCAGTACTTC.

The chain recombines TRBV7-2 with TRBJ2-7; 9 bases agree with TRBD2. J gave up 6 bases and V 1 base, and 7 bases lay outside the gene matches. CDR3 length: 15 amino acids. Germline CDR1 SGHTA, CDR2 FQGNSA. CDR3 DNA: TGTGCCAGCAGCTTAGATTCGCGGCGGGGGGGCGAGCAGTACTTC. Translation: CASSLDSRRGGEQYF.

This chain links TRBV2 with TRBJ2-7, with a tentative D call TRBD1 (5 bases). Deletions cut 7 bases from V and 6 bases from J, with 13 bases between. The V gene's germline CDR1 is SNHLY and CDR2 FYNNEI. This CDR3 is built from 12 residues. The CDR3 here is CASIEQGSEQYF. Written as DNA, the CDR3 is TGTGCCAGCATCGAGCAGGGAAGCGAGCAGTACTTC.

V gene TRBV10-3 combines with J gene TRBJ2-2, with D unresolved. Germline V lookup: CDR1 ENHRY, CDR2 SYGVKD. This CDR3 is 13 amino acids long. V lost 3 bases to trimming and J lost 7 bases, with 9 bases between them. Written as DNA, the CDR3 is TGTGCCATCAGTGATAGAAATAGCGGGGAGCTGTTTTTT. It yields the protein CAISDRNSGELFF.

V usage is TRBV19 and J usage is TRBJ2-3, with 8 bases matching TRBD2. The CDR3 runs to 14 residues. J was trimmed by 6 bases and V by 7 bases; bases with no gene match: 9. Germline V gene lookup returns CDR1 LNHDA and CDR2 SQIVND (reference sequence). The CDR3 sequence is CASKQGGGFDTQYF. CDR3 in DNA: TGTGCCAGTAAACAAGGCGGGGGGTTTGATACGCAGTATTTT. Full variable domain (missing parts from reference TRBV19 and TRBJ2-3): DGGITQSPKYLFRKEGQNVTLSCEQNLNHDAMYWYRQDPGQGLRLIYYSQIVNDFQKGDIAEGYSVSREKKESFPLTVTSAQKNPTAFYLCASKQGGGFDTQYFGPGTRLTVL.

The chain has TRBV10-3 and TRBJ1-5, with 7 bases lining up with TRBD1. CDR1 is ENHRY, CDR2 SYGVKD, per germline. The junction had 8 bases not matched to a gene; V was cut back by 10 bases and J by 2 bases. The CDR3 loop spans 14 amino acids. CDR3 loop: CATEDRDGNQPQHF. The CDR3 DNA is TGTGCCACCGAAGACAGGGATGGCAATCAGCCCCAGCATTTT.

The V call is TRBV5-6, the J call TRBJ2-3; D is possibly TRBD1 (6 bases). Germline V gene data show CDR1 as SGHDT and CDR2 as YYEEEE. The CDR3 contains 16 residues. Deletions cut 3 bases from V and 2 bases from J, with 16 bases between. CDR3 amino acids: CASSYVVDRVTDTQYF. CDR3 sequence (DNA): TGTGCCAGCAGCTACGTCGTGGACAGAGTCACAGATACGCAGTATTTT.

The V and J genes are TRBV14 and TRBJ2-1; TRBD1 is a possible D gene (6 bases). Germline CDR1 SGHDN, CDR2 FVKESK. V lost 4 bases and J 8 bases, leaving 15 bases between the germline ends. The length of the CDR3 is 14 residues. The CDR3 nucleotides read TGTGCCAGCAGCCTCTTCAGGGGTATAGATGAGCAGTTCTTC. It specifies CASSLFRGIDEQFF.

The CDR3, as DNA: TGTGCCAGCAGCCTCTACACTGAAGCTTTCTTT. Translating gives CASSLYTEAFF. This chain joins TRBV12-3 or TRBV12-4 and TRBJ1-1; no clear D gene. CDR3 length equals 11 residues. V was clipped by 6 bases and J by 3 bases, with 5 bases between them.

V gene TRBV5-4 combines with J gene TRBJ2-5; D gene ambiguous. The V end lost 4 bases, the J end lost 5 bases, and 15 bases lay between the germline ends. Germline V CDR1 and CDR2: SGHNT, YYREEE (reference sequence). CDR3 length equals 14 residues. This CDR3 is CASSLKTFRETQYF. As DNA, the CDR3 is TGTGCCAGCAGCCTAAAGACATTTCGGGAGACCCAGTACTTC.